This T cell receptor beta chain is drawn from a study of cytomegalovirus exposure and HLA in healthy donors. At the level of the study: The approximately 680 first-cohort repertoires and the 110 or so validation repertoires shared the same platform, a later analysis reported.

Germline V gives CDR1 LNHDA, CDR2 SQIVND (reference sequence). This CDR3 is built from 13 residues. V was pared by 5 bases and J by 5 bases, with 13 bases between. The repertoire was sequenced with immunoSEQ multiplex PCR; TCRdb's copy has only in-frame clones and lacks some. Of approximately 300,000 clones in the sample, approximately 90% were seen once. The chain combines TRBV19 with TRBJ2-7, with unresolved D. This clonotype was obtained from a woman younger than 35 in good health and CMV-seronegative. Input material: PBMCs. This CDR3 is CASSATPRDEQYF. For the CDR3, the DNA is TGTGCCAGTAGTGCCACACCACGGGACGAGCAGTACTTC.